One sample yielded the 16 T cell receptor beta chains listed below, sequenced in a study of blood T cell repertoires in COVID-19 (dated by TCRdb to between 2020 and 2021). The library was prepared using the immunoSEQ multiplex PCR assay. TCRdb limited this immuneACCESS table to in-frame rearrangements with V and J called. A share of clones is missing; checked studies link under half to unresolved V genes, and the rest is unexplained. The sample table shows 260,000 or so clones, and roughly 86% are seen once. The ten largest make up less than 10% of the sample. The sequenced sample was peripheral blood. These receptors all come from a young man with active or convalescent COVID-19.

This rearrangement joins TRBV20-1 to TRBJ2-5; maybe TRBD1 (6 bases). The V gene's germline CDR1 is DFQATT and CDR2 SNEGSKA (reference sequence). This CDR3 spans 14 amino acids. Deletions cut 3 bases from V and 5 bases from J, with 16 bases between. The CDR3 sequence is CSASGTNSKETQYF. Written as DNA, the CDR3 is TGCAGTGCTAGTGGGACAAATAGTAAGGAGACCCAGTACTTC.

This clone was observed a single time. The chain carries TRBV7-6 and TRBJ2-1, with 7 bases fitting TRBD2. The CDR3 has 15 amino acids. J lost 6 bases, V lost 0 bases, and 5 bases had no gene match. Germline CDR1 SGHVS, CDR2 FNYEAQ. CDR3 loop: CASSLATGGANEQFF. For the CDR3, the DNA is TGTGCCAGCAGCTTAGCCACGGGGGGAGCCAATGAGCAGTTCTTC.

The gene calls are TRBV3-1 (or the pseudogene TRBV3-2) and TRBJ1-2, with 7 bases aligning to TRBD1. The CDR3 sequence is 17 residues long. Germline assignment: CDR1 LGHDT and CDR2 YNNKEL (reference sequence). The trim removed 2 bases at V and 0 bases at J, leaving 9 bases unmatched. The CDR3 protein is CASSQLMKGAANYGYTF. CDR3 nucleotides: TGTGCCAGCAGCCAATTGATGAAGGGGGCAGCTAACTATGGCTACACCTTC.

This clone was detected once. The genes are TRBV12-1 and TRBJ2-5; TRBD1 is the table's D call and was not checked against the DNA. TRBV12-1 is an annotated pseudogene. The CDR3 has 15 amino acids. CDR3 DNA: TGTGCCAGCAGCGGGGGACAGGGGATCAGGGAGACCCAGTACTTC. Protein product: CASSGGQGIRETQYF.

The chain has TRBV19 and TRBJ1-3; D is possibly TRBD1 (5 bases). This CDR3 has 15 residues. CDR1 LNHDA and CDR2 SQIVND come from the germline V gene (reference sequence). Deletions cut 4 bases from V and 0 bases from J, with 10 bases between. The CDR3 region is CASSSLDISGNTIYF. CDR3 bases: TGTGCCAGTAGTAGTTTGGACATCTCTGGAAACACCATATATTTT.

The chain combines TRBV19 with TRBJ1-1, with TRBD1 identical over 7 bases. This CDR3 is built from 15 residues. Germline-derived CDR1 and CDR2 are LNHDA and SQIVND (reference sequence). The trim removed 3 bases at V and 5 bases at J, leaving 9 bases unmatched. This CDR3 reads CASSIPGGRRTEAFF. CDR3 DNA: TGTGCCAGTAGTATTCCAGGGGGGCGCAGGACTGAAGCTTTCTTT.

This chain uses TRBV24-1 with TRBJ1-6; D may be TRBD1 (5 bases). From germline, CDR1 is KGHDR and CDR2 SFDVKD. V was trimmed by 9 bases and J by 10 bases, leaving 21 bases between them. The CDR3 has 15 amino acids. CDR3 DNA sequence: TGTGCCACCGGGCGGGGCTCCCAGAAGCGGTCACCCCTCCACTTT. Translation: CATGRGSQKRSPLHF.

This chain uses TRBV2 with TRBJ2-6; D is undetermined. V was cut by 8 bases and J by 0 bases, with 8 bases left in between. Germline CDR1 SNHLY, CDR2 FYNNEI. CDR3 size: 14 residues. In nucleotides, the CDR3 is TGTGCCAGCTTGGCACGCTCTGGGGCCAACGTCCTGACTTTC. Encoded protein: CASLARSGANVLTF.

This clone has a single count. This chain links TRBV7-8 with TRBJ2-5, with a tentative D call TRBD1 (6 bases). Trimming stripped 0 bases from V and 5 bases from J, with 16 bases between. Germline CDR1 is SGHVS and CDR2 is FQNEAQ. The CDR3 covers 16 residues. The DNA of the CDR3 is TGTGCCAGCAGCTTAGCGCGGATCGCTAGGGGGGAGACCCAGTACTTC. Protein sequence: CASSLARIARGETQYF.

The chain links TRBV12-5 to TRBJ2-7; D ambiguous. The germline gives CDR1 LGHNT, CDR2 FRNRAP. The CDR3 is 12 residues long. V shed 6 bases and J shed 2 bases, with 8 bases lying between them. The CDR3 DNA reads as TGTGCTAGTGGATTCTTCCCCTACGAGCAGTACTTC. Translation gives CASGFFPYEQYF.

This clone has more than one count but fewer than ten. V is TRBV2 and J is TRBJ2-1, with D possibly TRBD2 on 5 matching bases. CDR3 length: 14 amino acids. Trimming shortened V by 7 bases and J by 7 bases, and 17 bases separated the two germline ends. The germline V gene encodes CDR1 SNHLY and CDR2 FYNNEI. CDR3 bases: TGTGCCAGCACTCGGACTCGTTCAAGTAATGAGCAGTTCTTC. Its protein is CASTRTRSSNEQFF.

The rearrangement links TRBV5-6 to TRBJ2-7; no reliable D call. Trimming pared 0 bases from V and 2 bases from J, leaving 9 bases between. In germline, CDR1 is SGHDT, CDR2 YYEEEE. CDR3 length: 14 residues. The CDR3 loop reads CASSLALEPYEQYF. The CDR3 DNA reads as TGTGCCAGCAGCTTGGCGTTAGAGCCCTACGAGCAGTACTTC.

The gene calls are TRBV25-1 and TRBJ2-2; unclear D gene. Germline V CDR1 and CDR2: MGHDK, SYGVNS. This CDR3 contains 12 residues. The germline V and J ends were trimmed by 6 bases and 7 bases, with 9 bases remaining between them. The CDR3 region has the DNA TGTGCCAGCAGCCCCCCAGGCGGGGAGCTGTTTTTT. Its protein product is CASSPPGGELFF.

This clone was seen only a few times. This chain joins TRBV6-1 and TRBJ2-1; D might be TRBD1 (6 bases). V was pared by 2 bases and J by 6 bases, with 11 bases between. The CDR3 is 14 residues long. The germline CDR1 and CDR2 sequences are MNHNS and SASEGT. DNA of the CDR3: TGTGCCAGCAGTGAATGGGGGCTTACCAATGAGCAGTTCTTC. Protein sequence: CASSEWGLTNEQFF.

The chain uses TRBV11-3 and TRBJ1-1; 7 bases match TRBD1. The length of the CDR3 is 13 residues. Germline V gene lookup returns CDR1 SGHNT and CDR2 YENEEA. V lost 4 bases and J lost 1; bases outside the gene matches: 0. The CDR3 loop reads CASSWTGNTEAFF. Here the CDR3 DNA reads TGTGCCAGCAGCTGGACAGGGAACACTGAAGCTTTCTTT.

The chain employs TRBV7-7 and TRBJ2-2; TRBD1 matches at 7 bases. V shed 4 bases, J shed 9 bases, and the junction held 26 bases outside the gene matches. Looked up from germline, CDR1 is SSHAT and CDR2 is FNYEAQ (reference sequence). The CDR3 covers 20 residues. CDR3 region: CASSSWSVNPKDRANRELFF. Written as DNA, the CDR3 is TGTGCCAGCAGCTCCTGGTCAGTTAATCCAAAAGACAGGGCCAACCGGGAGCTGTTTTTT.